Following are 21 T cell receptor beta chains from one sample sequenced in a study of a mutant IDH1 vaccine in newly diagnosed glioma. Time point here: week 23, last vaccination. Alongside topical imiquimod, each dose of vaccine comprised 300 ug of mutant IDH1 20-mer peptide. Sequencing used immunoSEQ multiplex PCR; TCRdb keeps in-frame clones, though not all of them. The profile shows about 60,000 clones, about 90% of them singletons. Their antigen targets remain unknown. Here the sequenced sample was PBMCs, taken from a glioma patient whose treatment included an IDH1 peptide vaccine. Receptor source: a man aged 40-55 years with glioma.

J is TRBJ2-7 and V is TRBV4-1, with 9 bases lining up with TRBD1. V trimming: 3 bases; J trimming: 2 bases; junction bases outside the gene matches: 5. Germline CDR1 is MGHRA and CDR2 is YSYEKL. The CDR3 covers 15 residues. The chain's CDR3 is CASSHGTGSPYEQYF. The CDR3 DNA sequence: TGCGCCAGCAGCCACGGGACAGGGAGCCCCTACGAGCAGTACTTC.

The V and J genes are TRBV15 and TRBJ2-5; D might be TRBD2 (5 bases). This CDR3 region has 15 residues. The ends were cut back, 2 bases at V and 5 bases at J, with 15 bases in the middle. Germline V gene data show CDR1 as LNHNV and CDR2 as YYDKDF (reference sequence). CDR3 residues: CATSRTRTPGETQYF. The CDR3 nucleotides read TGTGCCACCAGCAGAACTAGAACCCCCGGGGAGACCCAGTACTTC.

The genes are TRBV7-9 and TRBJ1-4; 9 bases line up with TRBD1. The V gene's germline CDR1 is SEHNR and CDR2 FQNEAQ (reference sequence). V shed 5 bases, J shed 0 bases, and the junction held 1 base outside the gene matches. The CDR3 is 15 residues long. The CDR3 DNA sequence: TGTGCCAGCAGCCGGGACAGGGCAACTAATGAAAAACTGTTTTTT. Protein sequence: CASSRDRATNEKLFF.

This chain joins TRBV11-3 and TRBJ2-1, with 7 nucleotides matching TRBD1. The CDR3 is made up of 18 amino acids. The V segment lost 0 bases and the J segment 5 bases; nucleotides outside the gene matches: 13. CDR1 and CDR2 from the germline V gene are SGHNT and YENEEA. The CDR3 is CASSLERWGTVTDNEQFF. CDR3 DNA sequence: TGTGCCAGCAGCTTAGAACGGTGGGGGACAGTTACAGACAATGAGCAGTTCTTC.

This sequence joins TRBV5-1 and TRBJ2-3; no reliable D call. The V end was cut by 0 bases, the J end by 0 bases, with 11 bases between. Germline V gene data show CDR1 as SGHRS and CDR2 as YFSETQ. The CDR3 totals 16 residues. The CDR3 DNA follows: TGCGCCAGCAGCTTGGGTGGAAGTACTAGCACAGATACGCAGTATTTT. Amino acid sequence: CASSLGGSTSTDTQYF.

Only a few counts were recorded for this clone. The rearrangement links TRBV7-8 to TRBJ1-2; TRBD1 matches at 8 bases. Germline V gives CDR1 SGHVS, CDR2 FQNEAQ. Trimming cost V 5 bases and J 7 bases; bases outside gene matches: 9. The CDR3 is 14 amino acids. The CDR3 here is CASSPWDRSGGYTF. For the CDR3, the DNA is TGTGCCAGCAGCCCATGGGACAGGTCGGGTGGCTACACCTTC. The complete variable domain, with remaining parts taken from reference TRBV7-8 and TRBJ1-2, reads GAGVSQSPRYKVAKRGQDVALRCDPISGHVSLFWYQQALGQGPEFLTYFQNEAQLDKSGLPSDRFFAERPEGSVSTLKIQRTQQEDSAVYLCASSPWDRSGGYTFGSGTRLTVV.

V is TRBV15 and J is TRBJ2-5, with D perhaps TRBD2 (6 bases). This CDR3 spans 14 amino acids. V was cut by 3 bases and J by 5 bases, with 13 bases left in between. CDR1 is LNHNV, CDR2 YYDKDF, per germline (reference sequence). The CDR3 DNA reads as TGTGCCACCAGCAGGGGACTTGCCTGGGAGACCCAGTACTTC. The encoded protein is CATSRGLAWETQYF.

The chain links TRBV29-1 to TRBJ1-2; possibly TRBD1 for D (6 bases). The ends were cut back, 2 bases at V and 6 bases at J, with 13 bases in the middle. The length of the CDR3 is 13 residues. Germline V gene data show CDR1 as SQVTM and CDR2 as ANQGSEA. This chain's CDR3 is CSVETTGFNGYTF. CDR3 bases: TGCAGCGTTGAAACTACAGGGTTTAATGGCTACACCTTC.

The chain links TRBV6-5 to TRBJ1-1, with D tentatively TRBD1 (6 bases). The CDR3 is 13 amino acids. The germline V gene encodes CDR1 MNHEY and CDR2 SVGAGI. The V end was cut by 6 bases, the J end by 3 bases, with 11 bases between. The CDR3 DNA follows: TGTGCCAGCAGACAGGGCCCCCACACTGAAGCTTTCTTT. This translates into CASRQGPHTEAFF.

This chain connects TRBV5-1 to TRBJ2-1, with 7 bases that match TRBD2. Per the germline V gene, CDR1 is SGHRS and CDR2 is YFSETQ. The CDR3 has 15 residues. V lost 3 bases, J lost 0 bases, and 3 bases stayed unmatched. CDR3 region: CASSSAGDSYNEQFF. For the CDR3, the DNA is TGCGCCAGCAGCTCCGCGGGAGACTCCTACAATGAGCAGTTCTTC.

V is TRBV19 and J is TRBJ1-4, with TRBD1 matching over 7 bases. CDR1 LNHDA and CDR2 SQIVND come from the germline V gene (reference sequence). The CDR3 has 15 amino acids. J gave up 7 bases and V 5 bases, and 10 bases lay outside the gene matches. In DNA form, the CDR3 reads TGTGCCAGTAGTGACCAGGGGGTCACGGGTGAAAAACTGTTTTTT. Translating gives CASSDQGVTGEKLFF.

This clone was observed a single time. This chain connects TRBV19 to TRBJ1-5; tentative D call: TRBD1 (5 bases). Germline values: CDR1 LNHDA, CDR2 SQIVND (reference sequence). This CDR3 has 14 residues. Trimming took 4 bases from V and 4 from J, leaving 11 bases between them. CDR3 sequence: CASSTGRGNQPQHF. Written as DNA, the CDR3 is TGTGCCAGTAGTACCGGACGGGGGAATCAGCCCCAGCATTTT. Looking up the rest from reference TRBV19 and TRBJ1-5 gives the full variable domain: DGGITQSPKYLFRKEGQNVTLSCEQNLNHDAMYWYRQDPGQGLRLIYYSQIVNDFQKGDIAEGYSVSREKKESFPLTVTSAQKNPTAFYLCASSTGRGNQPQHFGDGTRLSIL.

Only one count was recorded for this clone. The chain has TRBV9 and TRBJ2-5; 7 nucleotides agree with TRBD2. The CDR3 contains 15 residues. Losses at the gene ends were 4 bases for V and 2 bases for J; bases not matched to a gene: 8. Germline V gene data show CDR1 as SGDLS and CDR2 as YYNGEE. As DNA, the CDR3 is TGTGCCAGCAGCTCTATGGCGGGAGTACAAGAGACCCAGTACTTC. This gives the protein CASSSMAGVQETQYF.

This clone came up once. The chain employs TRBV4-1 and TRBJ1-2, with 9 bases matching TRBD1. J was trimmed by 8 bases and V by 4 bases; bases with no gene match: 5. Germline CDR1 is MGHRA and CDR2 is YSYEKL. This CDR3 comprises 13 residues. In nucleotides, the CDR3 is TGCGCCAGCAGCCCGGGACAGGGCCGGGGCTACACCTTC. Protein sequence: CASSPGQGRGYTF.

The count of this clone is one. The V call is TRBV9, the J call TRBJ1-4; 10 nucleotides line up with TRBD1. CDR1 and CDR2 (germline): SGDLS, YYNGEE. CDR3 length: 18 residues. Losses at the gene ends were 1 base for V and 7 bases for J; bases not matched to a gene: 13. CDR3 in DNA: TGTGCCAGCAGCGTACAGCCGGGACAGGGGTTGTTTCTTGAAAAACTGTTTTTT. This encodes CASSVQPGQGLFLEKLFF.

V and J are TRBV4-1 and TRBJ2-3, with D unclear. Trimming left V 1 base short and J 2 bases short, with 10 bases between. The germline gives CDR1 MGHRA, CDR2 YSYEKL. The CDR3 runs to 15 residues. CDR3 nucleotides: TGCGCCAGCAGCCAAGTGGACCAGTTCACAGATACGCAGTATTTT. The encoded protein is CASSQVDQFTDTQYF.

This clone has only a few counts. The sample carries other DNA sequences with the same CDR3. The genes are TRBV19 and TRBJ2-5; maybe TRBD1 (5 bases). Between the trimmed V and J ends, which lost 6 bases and 5 bases, there was a span of 10 bases. CDR1 LNHDA and CDR2 SQIVND come from the germline V gene (reference sequence). CDR3 size: 12 residues. The CDR3 DNA reads as TGTGCCAGTAGACAGGCCGGGGAGACCCAGTACTTC. Translating it yields CASRQAGETQYF.

The chain links TRBV27 to TRBJ1-5; TRBD1 aligns across 10 bases. After removal of 9 bases from V and 7 bases from J, the junction contained 6 bases not matched to a gene. The CDR3 spans 13 residues. CDR1 MNHEY and CDR2 SMNVEV come from the germline V gene (reference sequence). The CDR3 DNA sequence: TGTGCCAGTGCGGGGACAGGGGTCCAGCCCCAGCATTTT. Translating gives CASAGTGVQPQHF.

The chain combines TRBV5-1 with TRBJ2-2; D remains unclear. The CDR3 spans 16 residues. Trimming took 1 base from V and 1 from J, leaving 11 bases between them. CDR1 is SGHRS and CDR2 is YFSETQ in the germline V gene. This CDR3 is CASSLSSQQNTGELFF. The CDR3 nucleotides read TGCGCCAGCAGCTTGAGTAGTCAGCAGAACACCGGGGAGCTGTTTTTT.

This clone has more than one count but fewer than ten. This rearrangement joins TRBV5-6 to TRBJ1-1; weak D call: TRBD1 (5 bases). Deletions cut 5 bases from V and 1 base from J, with 9 bases between. Germline CDR1 and CDR2: SGHDT and YYEEEE. This CDR3 is 13 amino acids long. This CDR3 is CASRPGQNTEAFF. DNA of the CDR3: TGTGCCAGCAGACCCGGACAGAACACTGAAGCTTTCTTT.

The chain's CDR3 is CASSSGLAGGRETQYF. In DNA, the CDR3 is TGTGCCAGCAGCTCGGGACTAGCGGGAGGGCGAGAGACCCAGTACTTC. This chain uses TRBV7-2 with TRBJ2-5; 16 positions match TRBD2. This CDR3 has 16 amino acids. V was pared by 4 bases and J by 4 bases, with 3 bases of the junction left unmatched. Germline CDR1 reads SGHTA; CDR2 reads FQGNSA.